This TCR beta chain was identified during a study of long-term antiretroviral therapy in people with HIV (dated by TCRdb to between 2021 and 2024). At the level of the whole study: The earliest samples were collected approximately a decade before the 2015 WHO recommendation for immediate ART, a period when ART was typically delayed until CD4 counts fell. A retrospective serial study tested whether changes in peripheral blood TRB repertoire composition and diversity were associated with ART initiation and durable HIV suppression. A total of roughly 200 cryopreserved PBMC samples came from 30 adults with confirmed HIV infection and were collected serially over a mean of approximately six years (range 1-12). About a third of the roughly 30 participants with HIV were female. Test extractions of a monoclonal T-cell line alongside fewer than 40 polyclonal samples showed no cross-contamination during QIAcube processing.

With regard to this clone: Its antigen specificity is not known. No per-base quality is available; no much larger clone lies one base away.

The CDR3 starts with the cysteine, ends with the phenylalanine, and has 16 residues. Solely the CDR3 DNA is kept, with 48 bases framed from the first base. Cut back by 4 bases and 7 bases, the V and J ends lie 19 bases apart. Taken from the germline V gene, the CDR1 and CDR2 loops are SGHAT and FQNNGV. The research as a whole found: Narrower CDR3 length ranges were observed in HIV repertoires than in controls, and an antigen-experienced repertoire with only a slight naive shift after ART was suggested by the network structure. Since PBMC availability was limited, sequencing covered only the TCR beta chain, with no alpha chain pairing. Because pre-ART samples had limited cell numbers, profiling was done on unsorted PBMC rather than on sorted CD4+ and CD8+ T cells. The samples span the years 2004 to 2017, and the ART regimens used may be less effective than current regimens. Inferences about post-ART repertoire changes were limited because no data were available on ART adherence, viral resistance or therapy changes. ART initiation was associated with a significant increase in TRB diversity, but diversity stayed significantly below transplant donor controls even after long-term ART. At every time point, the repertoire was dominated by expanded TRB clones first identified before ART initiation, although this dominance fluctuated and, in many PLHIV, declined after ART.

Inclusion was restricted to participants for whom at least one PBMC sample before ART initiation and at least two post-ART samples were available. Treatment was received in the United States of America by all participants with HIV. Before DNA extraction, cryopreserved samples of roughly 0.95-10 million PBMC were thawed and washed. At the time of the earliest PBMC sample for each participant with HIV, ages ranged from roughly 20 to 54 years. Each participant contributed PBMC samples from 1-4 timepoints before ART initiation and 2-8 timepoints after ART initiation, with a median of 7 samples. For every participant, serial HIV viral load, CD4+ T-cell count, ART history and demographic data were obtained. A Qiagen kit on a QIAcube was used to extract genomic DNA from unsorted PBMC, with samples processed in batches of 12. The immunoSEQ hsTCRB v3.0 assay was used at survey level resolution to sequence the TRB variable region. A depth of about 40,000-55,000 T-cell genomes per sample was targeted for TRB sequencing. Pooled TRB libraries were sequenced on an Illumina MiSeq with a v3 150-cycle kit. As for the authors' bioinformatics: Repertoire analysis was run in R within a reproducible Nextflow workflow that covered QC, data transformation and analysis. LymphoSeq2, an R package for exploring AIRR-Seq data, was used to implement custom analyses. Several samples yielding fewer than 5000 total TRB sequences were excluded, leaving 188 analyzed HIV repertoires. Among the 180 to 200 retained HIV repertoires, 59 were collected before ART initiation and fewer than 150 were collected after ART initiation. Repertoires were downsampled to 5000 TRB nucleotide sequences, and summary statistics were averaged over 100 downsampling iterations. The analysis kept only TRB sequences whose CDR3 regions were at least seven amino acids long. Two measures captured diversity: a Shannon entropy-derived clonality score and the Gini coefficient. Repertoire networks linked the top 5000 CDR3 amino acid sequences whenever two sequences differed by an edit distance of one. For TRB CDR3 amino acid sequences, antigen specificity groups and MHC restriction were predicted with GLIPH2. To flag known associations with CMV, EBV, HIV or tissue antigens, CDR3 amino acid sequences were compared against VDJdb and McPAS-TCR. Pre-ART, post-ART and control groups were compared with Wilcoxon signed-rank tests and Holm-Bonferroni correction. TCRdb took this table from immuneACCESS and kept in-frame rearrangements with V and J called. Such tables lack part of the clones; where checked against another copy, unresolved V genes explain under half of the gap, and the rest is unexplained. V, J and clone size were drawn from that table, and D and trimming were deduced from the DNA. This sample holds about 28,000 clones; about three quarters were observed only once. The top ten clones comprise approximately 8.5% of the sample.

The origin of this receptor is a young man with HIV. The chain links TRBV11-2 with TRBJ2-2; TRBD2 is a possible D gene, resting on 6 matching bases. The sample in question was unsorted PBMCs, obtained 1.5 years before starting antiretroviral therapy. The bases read TGTGCCAGCAGCTACCGGGACTCGAACAATGGCGGGGAGCTGTTTTTT. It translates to CASSYRDSNNGGELFF.